The clone carrying this T cell receptor (beta chain) was seen only a few times. The sample belongs to a study of blood T cells in healthy people across ages. A second roughly 7 to 12 cycle PCR used barcoded and J-beta primers. TCRdb redid the calling of the 5' RACE reads with MiXCR, one entry per CDR3 protein. Altogether some 1,000,000 distinct CDR3 sequences are present, around 25% being singletons, with the ten largest covering less than 0.85%. Germline values: CDR1 MDHEN, CDR2 SYDVKM. V dropped 1 base and J dropped 0 bases, with 12 bases sitting between them. This CDR3 has 16 amino acids. These data also formed part of another study, on T cells of mothers and their children. That study reports: All extracted RNA went into cDNA synthesis, around 1.6 ug per 15 ul. Slightly higher, non-significant overlap characterized related mother-child pairs relative to unrelated pairs.

The chain has TRBV28 and TRBJ2-5, with a weak D call TRBD2 (6 bases). This clonotype was obtained from a girl aged 2 to 9 in good health. The specimen sequenced was blood. As DNA, the CDR3 is TGTGCCAGCAGTTTATTGGACTACACGAACCAAGAGACCCAGTACTTC. This sequence encodes CASSLLDYTNQETQYF.